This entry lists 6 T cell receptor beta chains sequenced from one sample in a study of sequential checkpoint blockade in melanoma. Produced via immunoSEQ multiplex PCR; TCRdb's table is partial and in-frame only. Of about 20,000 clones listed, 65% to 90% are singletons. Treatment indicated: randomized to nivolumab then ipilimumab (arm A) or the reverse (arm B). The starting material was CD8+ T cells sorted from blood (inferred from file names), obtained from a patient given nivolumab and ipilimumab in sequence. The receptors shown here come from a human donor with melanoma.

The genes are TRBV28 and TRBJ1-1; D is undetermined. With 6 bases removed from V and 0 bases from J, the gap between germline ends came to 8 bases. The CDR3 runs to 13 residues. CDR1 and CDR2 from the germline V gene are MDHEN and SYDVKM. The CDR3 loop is CASSLEMNTEAFF. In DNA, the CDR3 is TGTGCCAGCAGCCTAGAAATGAACACTGAAGCTTTCTTT.

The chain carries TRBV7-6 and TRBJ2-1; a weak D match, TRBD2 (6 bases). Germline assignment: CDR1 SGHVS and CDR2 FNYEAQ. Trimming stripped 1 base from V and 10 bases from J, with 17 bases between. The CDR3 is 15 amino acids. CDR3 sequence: CASSLGGVWAREQFF. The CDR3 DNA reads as TGTGCCAGCAGCTTAGGGGGGGTCTGGGCGAGGGAGCAGTTCTTC.

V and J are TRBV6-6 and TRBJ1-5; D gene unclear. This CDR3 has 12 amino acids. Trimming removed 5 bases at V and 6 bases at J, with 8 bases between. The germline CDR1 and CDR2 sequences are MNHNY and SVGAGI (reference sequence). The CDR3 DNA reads TGTGCCAGCAGTAAAGACACTCAGCCCCAGCATTTT. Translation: CASSKDTQPQHF.

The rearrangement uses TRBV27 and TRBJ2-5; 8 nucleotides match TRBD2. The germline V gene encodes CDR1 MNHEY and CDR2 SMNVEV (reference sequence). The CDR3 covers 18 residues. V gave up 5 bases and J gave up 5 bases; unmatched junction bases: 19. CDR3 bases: TGTGCCAGCAGTCTAAACCCCTCGGGTAGCGGGGTAAGGGAGACCCAGTACTTC. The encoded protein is CASSLNPSGSGVRETQYF.

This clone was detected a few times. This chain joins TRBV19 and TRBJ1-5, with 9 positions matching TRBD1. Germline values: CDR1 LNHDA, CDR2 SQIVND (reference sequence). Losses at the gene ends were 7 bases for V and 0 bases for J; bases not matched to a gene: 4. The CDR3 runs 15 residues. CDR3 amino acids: CASNDRGYSNQPQHF. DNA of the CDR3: TGTGCCAGTAACGACAGGGGGTATAGCAATCAGCCCCAGCATTTT.

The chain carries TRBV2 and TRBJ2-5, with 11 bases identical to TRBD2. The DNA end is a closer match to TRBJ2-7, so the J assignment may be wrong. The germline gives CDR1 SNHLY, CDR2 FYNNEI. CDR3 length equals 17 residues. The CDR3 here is CASLPPNLGLAVYEQYF. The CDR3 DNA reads TGTGCCAGCTTACCCCCTAACTTGGGACTAGCGGTTTACGAGCAGTACTTC.